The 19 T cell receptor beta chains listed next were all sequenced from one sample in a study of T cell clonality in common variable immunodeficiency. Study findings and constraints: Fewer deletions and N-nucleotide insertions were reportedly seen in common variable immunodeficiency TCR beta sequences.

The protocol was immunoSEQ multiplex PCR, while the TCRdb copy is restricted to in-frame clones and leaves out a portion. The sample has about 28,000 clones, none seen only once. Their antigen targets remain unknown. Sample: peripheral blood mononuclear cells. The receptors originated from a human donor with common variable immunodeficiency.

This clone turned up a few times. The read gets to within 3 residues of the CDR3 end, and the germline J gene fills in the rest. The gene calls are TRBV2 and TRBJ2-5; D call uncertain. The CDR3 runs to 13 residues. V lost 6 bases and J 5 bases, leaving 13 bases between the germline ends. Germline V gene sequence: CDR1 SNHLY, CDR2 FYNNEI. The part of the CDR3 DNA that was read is TGTGCCAGCAGGCGGCCTCTTGAGGAGACC. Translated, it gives CASRRPLEET. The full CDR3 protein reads CASRRPLEETQYF.

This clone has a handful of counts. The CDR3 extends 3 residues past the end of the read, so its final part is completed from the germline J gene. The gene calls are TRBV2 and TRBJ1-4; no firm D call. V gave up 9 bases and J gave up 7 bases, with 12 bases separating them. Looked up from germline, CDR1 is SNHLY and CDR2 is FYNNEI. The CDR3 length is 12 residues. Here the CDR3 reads CASLGGSEKLFF. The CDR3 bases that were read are TGTGCCAGTTTAGGCGGTAGTGAAAAA.

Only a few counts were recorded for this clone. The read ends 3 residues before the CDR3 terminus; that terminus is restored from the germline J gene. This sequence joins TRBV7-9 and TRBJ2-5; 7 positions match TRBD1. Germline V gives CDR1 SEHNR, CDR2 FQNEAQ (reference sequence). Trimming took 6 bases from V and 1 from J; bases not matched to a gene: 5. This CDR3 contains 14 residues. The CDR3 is CASRFRDSQETQYF. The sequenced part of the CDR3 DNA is TGTGCCAGCAGGTTTCGGGACAGCCAAGAGACC.

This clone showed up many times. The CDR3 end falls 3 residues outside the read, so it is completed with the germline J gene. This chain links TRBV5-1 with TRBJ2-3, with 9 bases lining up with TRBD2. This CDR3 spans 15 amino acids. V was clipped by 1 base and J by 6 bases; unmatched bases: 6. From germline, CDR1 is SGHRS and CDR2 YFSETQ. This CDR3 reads CASSLIGRGGDTQYF. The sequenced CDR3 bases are TGCGCCAGCAGCTTGATAGGGCGGGGGGGTGATACG.

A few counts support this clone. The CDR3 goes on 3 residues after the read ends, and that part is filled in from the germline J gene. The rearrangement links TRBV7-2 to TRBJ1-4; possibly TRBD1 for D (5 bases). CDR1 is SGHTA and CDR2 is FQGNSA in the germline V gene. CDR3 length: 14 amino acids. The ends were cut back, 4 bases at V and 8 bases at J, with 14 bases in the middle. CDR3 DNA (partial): TGTGCCAGCAGCTCGGACACCGGAGGGGAAAAA. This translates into CASSSDTGGEK. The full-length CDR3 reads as CASSSDTGGEKLFF.

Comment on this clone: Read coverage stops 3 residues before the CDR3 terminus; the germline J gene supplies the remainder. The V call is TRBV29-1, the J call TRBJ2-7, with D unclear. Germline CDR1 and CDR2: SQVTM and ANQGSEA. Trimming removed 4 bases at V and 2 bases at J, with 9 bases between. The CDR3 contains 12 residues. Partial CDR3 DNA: TGCAGCGTTGTGGTAGAAACCTACGAG. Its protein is CSVVVETYE. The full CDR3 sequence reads CSVVVETYEQYF.

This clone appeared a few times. The CDR3 DNA, read in part, is TGTGCCAGCAGCTTAACAGGGGCGCTAGATACG. Amino acid sequence: CASSLTGALDT. The full-length CDR3 reads as CASSLTGALDTQYF. This chain connects TRBV7-9 to TRBJ2-3; 7 bases map to TRBD1. The read halts 3 residues ahead of the CDR3 end, with the missing end drawn from the germline J gene. Unmatched junction bases numbered 4, after V lost 2 bases and J lost 5 bases. In germline, CDR1 is SEHNR, CDR2 FQNEAQ (reference sequence). CDR3 length: 14 amino acids.

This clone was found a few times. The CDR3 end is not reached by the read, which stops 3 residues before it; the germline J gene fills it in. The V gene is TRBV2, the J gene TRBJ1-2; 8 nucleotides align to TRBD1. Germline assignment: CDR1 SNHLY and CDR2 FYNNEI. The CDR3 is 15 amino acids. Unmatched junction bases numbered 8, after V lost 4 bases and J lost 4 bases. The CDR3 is CASSVQQGGFYGYTF. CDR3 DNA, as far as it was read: TGTGCCAGCAGTGTCCAACAGGGGGGGTTCTATGGC.

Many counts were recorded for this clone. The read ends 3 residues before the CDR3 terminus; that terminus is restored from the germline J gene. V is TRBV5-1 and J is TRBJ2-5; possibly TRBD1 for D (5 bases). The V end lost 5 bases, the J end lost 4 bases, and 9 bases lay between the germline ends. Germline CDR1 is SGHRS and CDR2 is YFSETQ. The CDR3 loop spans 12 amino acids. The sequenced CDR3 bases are TGCGCCAGCAGAGGGGATGGAGAGACC. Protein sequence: CASRGDGET. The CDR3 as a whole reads CASRGDGETQYF.

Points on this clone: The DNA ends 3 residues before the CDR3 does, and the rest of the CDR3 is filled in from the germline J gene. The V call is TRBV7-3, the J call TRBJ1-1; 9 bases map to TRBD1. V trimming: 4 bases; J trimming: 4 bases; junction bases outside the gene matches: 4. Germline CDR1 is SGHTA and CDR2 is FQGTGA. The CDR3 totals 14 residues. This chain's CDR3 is CASSWTGVSTEAFF. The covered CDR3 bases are TGTGCCAGCAGCTGGACAGGGGTTTCCACTGAA. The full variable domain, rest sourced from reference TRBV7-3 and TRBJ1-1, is GAGVSQTPSNKVTEKGKYVELRCDPISGHTALYWYRQSLGQGPEFLIYFQGTGAADDSGLPNDRFFAVRPEGSVSTLKIQRTERGDSAVYLCASSWTGVSTEAFFGQGTRLTVV.

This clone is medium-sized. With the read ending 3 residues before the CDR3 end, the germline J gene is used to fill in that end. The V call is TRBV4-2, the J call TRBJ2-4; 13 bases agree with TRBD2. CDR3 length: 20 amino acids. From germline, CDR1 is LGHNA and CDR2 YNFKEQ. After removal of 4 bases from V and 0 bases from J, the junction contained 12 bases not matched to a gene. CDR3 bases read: TGTGCCAGCAGCCGACTAGCGGGGGGCCAGGGGCCTCTAGCCAAAAACATT. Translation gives CASSRLAGGQGPLAKNI. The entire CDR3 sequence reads CASSRLAGGQGPLAKNIQYF.

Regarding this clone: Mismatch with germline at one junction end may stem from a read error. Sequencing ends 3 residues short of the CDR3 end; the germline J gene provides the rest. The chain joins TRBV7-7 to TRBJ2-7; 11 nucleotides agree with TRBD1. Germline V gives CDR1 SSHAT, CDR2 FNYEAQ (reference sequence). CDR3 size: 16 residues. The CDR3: CASSLATGTGGYEQYF. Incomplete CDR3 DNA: TGTGCTAGCAGCTTAGCCACCGGGACAGGGGGCTACGAG.

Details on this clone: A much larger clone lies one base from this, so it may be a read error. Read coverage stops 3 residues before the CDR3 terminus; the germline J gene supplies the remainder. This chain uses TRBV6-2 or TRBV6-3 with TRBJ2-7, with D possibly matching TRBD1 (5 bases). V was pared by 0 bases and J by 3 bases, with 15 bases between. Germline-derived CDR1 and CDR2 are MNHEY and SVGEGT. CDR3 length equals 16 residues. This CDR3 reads CASSYSRACEGYEQYF. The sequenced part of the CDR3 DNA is TGTGCCAGCAGTTACTCCAGGGCCTGTGAAGGCTACGAG.

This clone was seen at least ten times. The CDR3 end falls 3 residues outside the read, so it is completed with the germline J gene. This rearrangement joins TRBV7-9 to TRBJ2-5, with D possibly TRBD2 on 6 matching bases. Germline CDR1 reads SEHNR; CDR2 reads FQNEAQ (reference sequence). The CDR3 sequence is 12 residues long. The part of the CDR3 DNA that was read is TGTGCCAGCAGCTTAGATGGGACTACC. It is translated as CASSLDGTT. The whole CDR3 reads CASSLDGTTQYF.

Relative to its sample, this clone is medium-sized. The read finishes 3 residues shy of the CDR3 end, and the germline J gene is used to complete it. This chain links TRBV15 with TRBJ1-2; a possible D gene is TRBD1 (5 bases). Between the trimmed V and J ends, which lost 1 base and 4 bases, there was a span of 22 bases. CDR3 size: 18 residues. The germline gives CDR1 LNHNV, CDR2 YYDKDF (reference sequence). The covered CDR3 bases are TGTGCCACCAGCAGAGTGTACACAGGAGCCCCGAGTATCTATGGC. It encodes CATSRVYTGAPSIYG. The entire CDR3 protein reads CATSRVYTGAPSIYGYTF.

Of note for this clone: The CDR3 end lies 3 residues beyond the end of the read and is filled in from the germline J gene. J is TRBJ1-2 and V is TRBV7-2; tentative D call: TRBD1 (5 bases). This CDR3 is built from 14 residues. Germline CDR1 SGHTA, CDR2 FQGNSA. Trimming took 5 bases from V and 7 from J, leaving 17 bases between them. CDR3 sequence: CASSPSAGPRGYTF. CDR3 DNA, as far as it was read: TGTGCCAGCAGCCCGTCCGCGGGGCCCCGTGGC.

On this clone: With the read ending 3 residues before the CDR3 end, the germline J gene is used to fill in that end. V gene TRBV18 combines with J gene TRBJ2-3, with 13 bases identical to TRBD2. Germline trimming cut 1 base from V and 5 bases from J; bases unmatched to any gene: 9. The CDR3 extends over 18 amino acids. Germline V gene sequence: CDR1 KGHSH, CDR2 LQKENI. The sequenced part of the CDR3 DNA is TGTGCCAGCTCACCACAGCGACTAGCGGGGGGACGGGGAGATACG. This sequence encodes CASSPQRLAGGRGDT. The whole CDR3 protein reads CASSPQRLAGGRGDTQYF.

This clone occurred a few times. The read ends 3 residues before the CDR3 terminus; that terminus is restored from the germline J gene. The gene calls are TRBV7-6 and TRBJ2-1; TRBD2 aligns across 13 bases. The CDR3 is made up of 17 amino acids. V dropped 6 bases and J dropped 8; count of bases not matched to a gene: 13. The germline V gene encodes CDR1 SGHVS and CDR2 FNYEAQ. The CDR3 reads CASRPGLAGDQYDEQFF. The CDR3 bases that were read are TGTGCCAGCAGGCCCGGACTAGCGGGGGACCAATACGATGAG.

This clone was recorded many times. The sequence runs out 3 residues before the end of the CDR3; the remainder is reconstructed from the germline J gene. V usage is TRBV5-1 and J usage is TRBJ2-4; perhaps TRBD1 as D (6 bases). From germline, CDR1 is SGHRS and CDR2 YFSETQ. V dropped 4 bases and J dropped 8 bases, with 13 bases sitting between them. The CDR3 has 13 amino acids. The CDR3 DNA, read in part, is TGCGCCAGCAGCGTACAGGGAAGGGACATT. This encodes CASSVQGRDI. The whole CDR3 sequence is CASSVQGRDIQYF.